A single sample is the source of the 21 T cell receptor beta chains below, sequenced in a study of T cell responses to AZD1222 COVID-19 vaccine. This table comes from immunoSEQ multiplex PCR, and its TCRdb copy is limited to in-frame clones, with some not included. The sample has some 150,000 clones, approximately 90% seen once. The sequencing used peripheral blood, collected 28 days after the second AZD1222 dose. The source of these receptors is an adult who received the AZD1222 COVID-19 vaccine.

The rearrangement uses TRBV3-1 (or the pseudogene TRBV3-2) and TRBJ2-1; D is ambiguous. This CDR3 has 14 amino acids. V gave up 3 bases and J gave up 0 bases, with 6 bases separating them. In germline, CDR1 is LGHDT, CDR2 YNNKEL (reference sequence). DNA for the CDR3: TGTGCCAGCAGCCATACGGACTCCTACAATGAGCAGTTCTTC. It codes for CASSHTDSYNEQFF.

The J gene is TRBJ1-4, the V gene TRBV30; no definite D call. Germline CDR1 reads GTSNPN; CDR2 reads SVGIG (reference sequence). Trimming removed 0 bases at V and 5 bases at J, with 13 bases between. This CDR3 has 15 amino acids. The CDR3 DNA reads as TGTGCCTGGAGTGTACCGGCACGTGGGAATGAAAAACTGTTTTTT. Amino acid sequence: CAWSVPARGNEKLFF.

The chain couples TRBV24-1 to TRBJ1-4; 9 positions match TRBD1. Germline values: CDR1 KGHDR, CDR2 SFDVKD. The CDR3 consists of 16 residues. J was trimmed by 4 bases and V by 0 bases; bases with no gene match: 2. The CDR3 loop reads CATSDLRDRDNEKLFF. DNA of the CDR3: TGTGCCACCAGTGATTTGCGGGACAGGGATAATGAAAAACTGTTTTTT.

CDR3 protein: CASSTLTTYNEQFF. The CDR3 DNA sequence: TGTGCCAGCAGCACACTAACGACTTACAATGAGCAGTTCTTC. This chain connects TRBV5-4 to TRBJ2-1; no clear D gene. Trimming removed 4 bases from V and 4 bases from J, with 12 bases in between. CDR3 length: 14 residues. Per the germline V gene, CDR1 is SGHNT and CDR2 is YYREEE (reference sequence).

This sequence joins TRBV20-1 and TRBJ2-7; no clear D. This CDR3 is built from 10 residues. The germline V gene encodes CDR1 DFQATT and CDR2 SNEGSKA (reference sequence). Trimming shortened V by 4 bases and J by 7 bases, and 8 bases separated the two germline ends. CDR3 nucleotide sequence: TGCAGTGCTAAGTTTTCGGAGCAGTACTTC. Amino acid sequence: CSAKFSEQYF.

The V and J genes are TRBV6-1 and TRBJ2-5; TRBD1 matches at 10 bases. CDR1 MNHNS and CDR2 SASEGT come from the germline V gene. Losses at the gene ends were 2 bases for V and 4 bases for J; bases not matched to a gene: 10. The CDR3 loop spans 17 amino acids. The CDR3 DNA reads TGTGCCAGCAGTGAATTCCAGGACAGGGGGTACGCAGAGACCCAGTACTTC. Its translation: CASSEFQDRGYAETQYF.

The J gene is TRBJ1-1, the V gene TRBV19, with 7 bases that match TRBD1. Trimming took 5 bases from V and 1 from J; bases not matched to a gene: 4. This CDR3 has 14 residues. Per germline, CDR1 LNHDA and CDR2 SQIVND (reference sequence). The CDR3 region has the DNA TGTGCCAGTAGTCGACAGGGCGGGAACACTGAAGCTTTCTTT. This translates into CASSRQGGNTEAFF. Full variable domain (remainder filled in from reference TRBV19 and TRBJ1-1): DGGITQSPKYLFRKEGQNVTLSCEQNLNHDAMYWYRQDPGQGLRLIYYSQIVNDFQKGDIAEGYSVSREKKESFPLTVTSAQKNPTAFYLCASSRQGGNTEAFFGQGTRLTVV.

This clone was counted a single time. V usage is TRBV30 and J usage is TRBJ1-3; possible D gene TRBD1, 6 bases. Germline V gives CDR1 GTSNPN, CDR2 SVGIG (reference sequence). The CDR3 sequence is 15 residues long. V was pared by 2 bases and J by 0 bases, with 11 bases between. The CDR3 nucleotides are TGTGCCTGGAGTACCGGACAGATCTCTGGAAACACCATATATTTT. Translation gives CAWSTGQISGNTIYF. The full variable domain, its missing parts supplied by reference TRBV30 and TRBJ1-3, is SQTIHQWPATLVQPVGSPLSLECTVEGTSNPNLYWYRQAAGRGLQLLFYSVGIGQISSEVPQNLSASRPQDRQFILSSKKLLLSDSGFYLCAWSTGQISGNTIYFGEGSWLTVV.

V and J are TRBV12-3 or TRBV12-4 and TRBJ2-7, with D hard to call. This CDR3 is 13 amino acids long. V lost 0 bases and J lost 3, with 6 bases in between. The CDR3 loop is CASSLATGYEQYF. The CDR3 nucleotides are TGTGCCAGCAGTTTAGCTACGGGCTACGAGCAGTACTTC.

This chain links TRBV4-1 with TRBJ1-1, with 10 bases aligning to TRBD1. Germline V lookup: CDR1 MGHRA, CDR2 YSYEKL. Trimming cost V 3 bases and J 0 bases; bases outside gene matches: 16. There are 20 residues in the CDR3. The CDR3 DNA sequence: TGCGCCAGCAGCCAGTCCGGGACAGGGGTTTCCCGAAGTCTGAACACTGAAGCTTTCTTT. It codes for CASSQSGTGVSRSLNTEAFF.

CDR3 amino acids: CASSVGGDTEAFF. Here the CDR3 DNA reads TGTGCCAGCAGCGTTGGGGGTGACACTGAAGCTTTCTTT. The chain has TRBV7-8 and TRBJ1-1; tentative D call: TRBD1 (5 bases). Germline loops: CDR1 SGHVS, CDR2 FQNEAQ. Trimming pared 5 bases from V and 3 bases from J, leaving 10 bases between. CDR3 size: 13 residues.

This sequence joins TRBV7-9 and TRBJ2-1; D perhaps matches TRBD2 (6 bases). CDR1 and CDR2 (germline): SEHNR, FQNEAQ (reference sequence). Trimming took 11 bases from V and 1 from J, leaving 18 bases between them. CDR3 length: 15 amino acids. CDR3 amino acids: CAVPGDSSSYNEQFF. The DNA for the CDR3 is TGTGCCGTACCCGGGGACTCCAGTTCCTACAATGAGCAGTTCTTC.

V usage is TRBV6-1 and J usage is TRBJ2-7, with 9 bases aligning to TRBD2. Looked up from germline, CDR1 is MNHNS and CDR2 is SASEGT. With V trimmed by 3 bases and J by 1 base, 7 bases remained unmatched. The CDR3 runs to 16 residues. CDR3 sequence: CASSDEVAGVSYEQYF. CDR3 in DNA: TGTGCCAGCAGTGATGAAGTAGCGGGGGTGTCCTACGAGCAGTACTTC.

V is TRBV11-2 and J is TRBJ1-2; D call uncertain. The CDR3 covers 14 residues. Deletions cut 0 bases from V and 4 bases from J, with 9 bases between. Germline-derived CDR1 and CDR2 are SGHAT and FQNNGV. The CDR3 reads CASSLEPGPYGYTF. The CDR3 DNA sequence: TGTGCCAGCAGCTTAGAACCAGGCCCCTATGGCTACACCTTC. Filled out from reference TRBV11-2 and TRBJ1-2, the complete variable domain reads EAGVAQSPRYKIIEKRQSVAFWCNPISGHATLYWYQQILGQGPKLLIQFQNNGVVDDSQLPKDRFSAERLKGVDSTLKIQPAKLEDSAVYLCASSLEPGPYGYTFGSGTRLTVV.

The V and J genes are TRBV14 and TRBJ1-2; possible D gene TRBD1, 5 bases. The germline V gene encodes CDR1 SGHDN and CDR2 FVKESK. The V end lost 1 base, the J end lost 5 bases, and 14 bases lay between the germline ends. CDR3 length: 15 residues. The CDR3 DNA reads as TGTGCCAGCAGCCAAGTTCAGGCCCCAGGGTATGGCTACACCTTC. It encodes CASSQVQAPGYGYTF.

The chain employs TRBV18 and TRBJ2-7, with D maybe TRBD1 (7 bases). V lost 2 bases and J lost 0, with 11 bases in between. There are 15 residues in the CDR3. Germline CDR1 KGHSH, CDR2 LQKENI. The CDR3 DNA is TGTGCCAGCTCACCAAGGGGGGACAGCTCCTACGAGCAGTACTTC. It yields the protein CASSPRGDSSYEQYF.

The rearrangement joins TRBV3-1 (or the pseudogene TRBV3-2) to TRBJ2-3; 10 bases map to TRBD2. The trim removed 2 bases at V and 3 bases at J, leaving 14 bases unmatched. The CDR3 runs to 19 residues. CDR1 and CDR2 (germline): LGHDT, YNNKEL (reference sequence). The CDR3 coding sequence is TGTGCCAGCAGCCAACTTTTTGGGCCTAGCGGGAGTCTTACAGATACGCAGTATTTT. Its translation is CASSQLFGPSGSLTDTQYF.

Only one count was recorded for this clone. This rearrangement joins TRBV6-5 to TRBJ1-1; D not certain. The germline V gene encodes CDR1 MNHEY and CDR2 SVGAGI. This CDR3 is 14 amino acids long. V lost 2 bases and J lost 2, with 9 bases in between. For the CDR3, the DNA is TGTGCCAGCAGTTACAACAATTTAAACACTGAAGCTTTCTTT. Encoded protein: CASSYNNLNTEAFF.

The chain employs TRBV30 and TRBJ1-4; 9 nucleotides agree with TRBD1. CDR3 size: 15 residues. J gave up 4 bases and V 0 bases, and 3 bases lay outside the gene matches. The germline gives CDR1 GTSNPN, CDR2 SVGIG (reference sequence). Here the CDR3 DNA reads TGTGCCTGGAGTGTACAGGGGGCCGGTAATGAAAAACTGTTTTTT. Amino acid sequence: CAWSVQGAGNEKLFF.

In nucleotides, the CDR3 is TGTGCCAGTAGTAGGAGTTCGAACACTGAAGCTTTCTTT. The encoded protein is CASSRSSNTEAFF. The rearrangement uses TRBV19 and TRBJ1-1; unclear D gene. CDR1 is LNHDA, CDR2 SQIVND, per germline (reference sequence). The CDR3 covers 13 residues. V lost 4 bases and J lost 1, with 7 bases in between.

The chain couples TRBV4-1 to TRBJ1-1; 7 bases are shared with TRBD1. The germline V gene encodes CDR1 MGHRA and CDR2 YSYEKL. This CDR3 has 16 residues. Germline trimming cut 1 base from V and 3 bases from J; bases unmatched to any gene: 8. The CDR3 loop reads CASSQGGRGLDTEAFF. DNA for the CDR3: TGCGCCAGCAGCCAAGGGGGGAGGGGGCTTGACACTGAAGCTTTCTTT.